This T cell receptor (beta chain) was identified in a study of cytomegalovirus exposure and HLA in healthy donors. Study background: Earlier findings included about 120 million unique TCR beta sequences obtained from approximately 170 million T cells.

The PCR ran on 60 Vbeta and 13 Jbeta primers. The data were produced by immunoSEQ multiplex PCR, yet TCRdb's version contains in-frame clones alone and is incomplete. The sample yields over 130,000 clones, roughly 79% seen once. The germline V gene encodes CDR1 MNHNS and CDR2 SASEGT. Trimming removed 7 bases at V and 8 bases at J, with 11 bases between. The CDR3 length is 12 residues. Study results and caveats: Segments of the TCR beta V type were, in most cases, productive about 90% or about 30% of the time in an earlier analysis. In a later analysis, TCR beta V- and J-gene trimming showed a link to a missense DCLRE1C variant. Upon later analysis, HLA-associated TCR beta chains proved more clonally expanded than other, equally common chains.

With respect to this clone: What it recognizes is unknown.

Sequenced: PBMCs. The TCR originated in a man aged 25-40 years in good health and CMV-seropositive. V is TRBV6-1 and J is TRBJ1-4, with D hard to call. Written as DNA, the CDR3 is TGTGCCAGCAACAGAGTAGGAGAAAAACTGTTTTTT. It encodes CASNRVGEKLFF.